A selection of T cell receptor beta chains follows, all from one sample in a study of CD8+CD57+ T cells in acquired aplastic anemia. One entry per CDR3 protein, called by TCRdb with MiXCR from the reads. The sample shows around 430,000 distinct CDR3 sequences, around 30% of them seen only once. The sequenced sample was sorted CD4+, CD8+, or CD8+CD57+ T cells (not recorded which) from PBMCs. These receptors all come from a human donor with aplastic anemia. Both conserved end residues are part of each CDR3. D genes are given only for firm matches. Only part of the rows carry a size: once, few, many, or a class if the clone is expanded.

d_call j_call v_call clone_size cdr3_aa cdr3_nt
NA TRBJ2-7 TRBV20-1 few CSAIPGPVYYEQYF TGCAGTGCCATTCCGGGACCCGTTTATTACGAGCAGTACTTC
TRBD2 TRBJ2-2 TRBV19 few CASSVRLAGGGTGELFF TGTGCCAGTAGTGTCCGACTAGCGGGAGGAGGGACCGGGGAGCTGTTTTTT
NA TRBJ1-2 TRBV20-1 many CSARGADRYGYTF TGCAGTGCTAGAGGGGCAGATCGCTATGGCTACACCTTC
NA TRBJ1-3 TRBV15 NA CATSSSAGVPSGNTIYF TGTGCCACCAGCAGCTCCGCCGGCGTACCCTCTGGAAACACCATATATTTT
NA TRBJ1-3 TRBV6-4 few CASSDFAGNTIYF TGTGCCAGCAGTGACTTCGCTGGAAACACCATATATTTT
NA TRBJ2-3 TRBV12-5 NA CASGTGNLGTDTQYF TGTGCTAGTGGTACAGGGAATTTAGGCACAGATACGCAGTATTTT
NA TRBJ1-2 TRBV5-6 many CASSLGGNQGYTF TGTGCCAGCAGCTTGGGAGGGAATCAGGGCTACACCTTC
NA TRBJ1-1 TRBV24-1 NA CATSGSSNTEAFF TGTGCCACCAGTGGCAGCTCCAACACTGAAGCTTTCTTT
TRBD1 TRBJ1-2 TRBV7-2 few CASSSGQEHYGYTF TGTGCCAGCAGCTCGGGACAGGAACACTATGGCTACACCTTC
NA TRBJ2-7 TRBV20-1 NA CSASGVPSYEQYF TGCAGTGCTAGCGGGGTACCCTCCTACGAGCAGTACTTC
NA TRBJ1-6 TRBV25-1 NA CASSQDRGISSPLHF TGTGCCAGCAGCCAAGATCGAGGTATTTCTAGTCCCCTCCACTTT
NA TRBJ1-5 TRBV18 many CASSPSIDRDQPQHF TGTGCCAGCTCACCATCTATTGACAGAGATCAGCCCCAGCATTTT
NA TRBJ2-7 TRBV5-1 NA CASSLDGRAFEQYF TGCGCCAGCAGCTTGGACGGCAGGGCCTTCGAGCAGTACTTC
NA TRBJ1-1 TRBV11-2 NA CASSPYGAANTEAFF TGTGCCAGCAGCCCGTACGGGGCGGCGAACACTGAAGCTTTCTTT
TRBD1 TRBJ2-2 TRBV11-3 NA CASSQTGKATGELFF TGTGCCAGCAGCCAGACAGGGAAGGCGACCGGGGAGCTGTTTTTT
TRBD1 TRBJ2-7 TRBV19 many CASSNPGQVSYEQYF TGTGCCAGTAGTAACCCGGGACAGGTCAGCTACGAGCAGTACTTC
TRBD2 TRBJ2-3 TRBV29-1 few CSVAGTSNTDTQYF TGCAGCGTAGCCGGGACTAGCAACACAGATACGCAGTATTTT
TRBD1 TRBJ2-1 TRBV25-1 many CASSELGGTVNEQFF TGTGCCAGCAGTGAATTAGGTGGGACAGTCAATGAGCAGTTCTTC
TRBD2 TRBJ2-1 TRBV20-1 NA CSAMRRASGGNEQFF TGCAGTGCTATGAGGAGGGCTAGCGGGGGCAATGAGCAGTTCTTC
TRBD1 TRBJ2-7 TRBV29-1 NA CSVNNKGTGGFDEQYF TGCAGCGTCAACAACAAAGGGACAGGGGGCTTCGACGAGCAGTACTTC
NA TRBJ2-7 TRBV2 many CASSSQGPYEQYF TGTGCCAGCAGCTCTCAGGGCCCCTACGAGCAGTACTTC
TRBD1 TRBJ1-2 TRBV5-4 few CASSLHGTGGMNYGYTF TGTGCCAGCAGCTTACATGGGACAGGGGGCATGAACTATGGCTACACCTTC
NA TRBJ1-2 TRBV7-3 NA CAWSVPQGRGYTF TGTGCCTGGAGTGTACCGCAGGGGCGAGGCTACACCTTC
NA TRBJ1-2 TRBV6-5 NA CASSYSAEAGGWGYTF TGTGCCAGCAGTTACTCGGCAGAGGCCGGGGGTTGGGGCTACACCTTC
NA TRBJ2-2 TRBV12-3/TRBV12-4 NA CASRGVTTTGELFF TGTGCCAGCAGAGGGGTAACTACCACCGGGGAGCTGTTTTTT
NA TRBJ1-2 TRBV15 once CATSRGDTNGYTF TGTGCCACCAGCAGGGGGGACACTAATGGCTACACCTTC
NA TRBJ2-3 TRBV11-1 NA CASTRWASSTDTQYF TGTGCCAGCACCCGGTGGGCTTCTAGCACAGATACGCAGTATTTT
TRBD1 TRBJ2-7 TRBV2 few CASLTGGMNEQYF TGTGCCAGCCTGACAGGGGGCATGAACGAGCAGTACTTC
TRBD1 TRBJ1-1 TRBV20-1 once CSAQGGRTGLTEAFF TGCAGTGCCCAGGGGGGTCGAACAGGGTTAACTGAAGCTTTCTTT
TRBD1 TRBJ1-2 TRBV20-1 NA CSARDRRYGYTF TGCAGTGCCCGGGACAGGCGCTATGGCTACACCTTC
NA TRBJ1-6 TRBV30 few CAWSVDRDNSPLHF TGTGCCTGGAGTGTAGACCGGGATAATTCACCCCTCCACTTT
TRBD1 TRBJ2-2 TRBV19 NA CASSIDWGQGNTGELFF TGTGCCAGTAGTATAGATTGGGGACAGGGGAACACCGGGGAGCTGTTTTTT
NA TRBJ1-2 TRBV3-1 few CASSQGPGLYTF TGTGCCAGCAGCCAAGGCCCAGGGTTGTACACCTTC
TRBD1 TRBJ1-3 TRBV7-2 many CAIQDRDGVGNTIYF TGTGCCATCCAAGACAGGGATGGAGTCGGAAACACCATATATTTT
NA TRBJ2-1 TRBV9 many CASSVDGIPYNEQFF TGTGCCAGCAGCGTAGACGGGATCCCATACAATGAGCAGTTCTTC
NA TRBJ2-3 TRBV3-1 NA CASSHTAVGADTQYF TGTGCCAGCAGCCACACAGCAGTGGGGGCGGATACGCAGTATTTT
NA TRBJ1-2 TRBV14 many CASRGRNDGYTF TGTGCCAGCAGGGGCAGGAATGACGGCTACACCTTC
NA TRBJ2-5 TRBV9 NA CASSEGGGRGIQETQYF TGTGCCAGCAGCGAGGGGGGTGGCAGGGGGATCCAAGAGACCCAGTACTTC
NA TRBJ1-1 TRBV9 many CASSDPRNTEAFF TGTGCCAGCAGCGATCCCAGGAACACTGAAGCTTTCTTT
TRBD2 TRBJ2-1 TRBV2 NA CASSVKAGGHNEQFF TGTGCCAGCAGCGTAAAAGCGGGGGGGCACAATGAGCAGTTCTTC
NA TRBJ1-3 TRBV5-8 few CASQRERAGNTIYF TGTGCCAGCCAACGGGAGAGAGCTGGAAACACCATATATTTT
TRBD2 TRBJ2-2 TRBV10-1 many CASSWRERSGELFF TGCGCCAGCAGCTGGCGGGAGAGGTCCGGGGAGCTGTTTTTT
NA TRBJ1-2 TRBV6-1 many CASSVVDSDYGYTF TGTGCCAGCAGTGTGGTCGACAGTGACTATGGCTACACCTTC
TRBD2 TRBJ2-5 TRBV4-3 NA CASSQDLGTGGGETQYF TGCGCCAGCAGCCAAGACTTGGGTACGGGGGGAGGGGAGACCCAGTACTTC